These T cell receptor beta chains were read from a single sample in a study of T cell responses to AZD1222 COVID-19 vaccine. Generated by immunoSEQ multiplex PCR, the TCRdb table keeps only in-frame clones and is missing some. The sample consists of about 130,000 clones, approximately 88% of them appearing once. Sequencing was performed on peripheral blood, taken on day 0 of AZD1222 vaccination. The source is an adult in good health. Each CDR3 is given with its conserved first and last residue. A D gene is named only where the DNA matches it firmly. Size values are once, few and many counts, or a class for expanded clones, and some rows have none.

len	v_gene	j_gene	abundance	d_gene	CDR3aa	CDR3nt
14	TRBV5-4	TRBJ2-5	NA	TRBD2	CASSWGGTQETQYF	TGTGCCAGCAGCTGGGGGGGGACTCAAGAGACCCAGTACTTC
12	TRBV27	TRBJ1-6	NA	NA	CASSYFNGPLHF	TGTGCCAGCAGTTATTTTAACGGGCCCCTCCACTTT
15	TRBV6-5	TRBJ1-4	NA	TRBD1	CASSQSQGGDEKLFF	TGTGCCAGCAGCCAATCCCAGGGGGGCGATGAAAAACTGTTTTTT
15	TRBV9	TRBJ1-5	once	NA	CASSVEPGRDQPQHF	TGTGCCAGCAGCGTAGAACCAGGGAGGGATCAGCCCCAGCATTTT
17	TRBV5-6	TRBJ2-1	NA	TRBD2	CASSRREGGRSYNEQFF	TGTGCCAGCAGCCGAAGAGAGGGCGGGAGATCCTACAATGAGCAGTTCTTC
14	TRBV5-4	TRBJ2-5	NA	TRBD2	CASSLSGGAETQYF	TGTGCCAGCAGCCTTAGCGGGGGGGCGGAGACCCAGTACTTC
14	TRBV7-2	TRBJ2-1	NA	NA	CASSFARTSNEQFF	TGTGCCAGCAGCTTCGCCCGCACTAGTAATGAGCAGTTCTTC
16	TRBV28	TRBJ2-1	NA	NA	CASRPEGWSSYNEQFF	TGTGCCAGCAGACCCGAGGGCTGGTCCTCCTACAATGAGCAGTTCTTC
17	TRBV11-2	TRBJ2-2	NA	TRBD2	CASSPGTSGDNTGELFF	TGTGCCAGCAGCCCGGGGACTAGCGGGGACAACACCGGGGAGCTGTTTTTT
14	TRBV5-6	TRBJ1-1	NA	NA	CASSRLEPNTEAFF	TGTGCCAGCAGCCGTCTCGAACCGAACACTGAAGCTTTCTTT
15	TRBV2	TRBJ2-2	NA	TRBD2	CASNRGGSGTGELFF	TGTGCCAGCAATCGGGGCGGGAGTGGCACCGGGGAGCTGTTTTTT
19	TRBV6-1	TRBJ1-5	NA	NA	CASSEAGGWGVYSNQPQHF	TGTGCCAGCAGTGAAGCCGGGGGCTGGGGGGTCTATAGCAATCAGCCCCAGCATTTT
15	TRBV28	TRBJ1-5	NA	TRBD1	CASSLTGQGLKPQHF	TGTGCCAGCAGTTTAACCGGACAGGGATTAAAGCCCCAGCATTTT
14	TRBV18	TRBJ1-1	NA	NA	CASSPTWTETEAFF	TGTGCCAGCTCACCAACATGGACAGAGACTGAAGCTTTCTTT
14	TRBV7-9	TRBJ1-2	NA	NA	CASSSTGSNYGYTF	TGTGCCAGCAGTTCAACAGGGTCTAACTATGGCTACACCTTC
14	TRBV3-1/TRBV3-2	TRBJ2-1	NA	NA	CASSRGTPANEQFF	TGTGCCAGCAGCCGGGGGACCCCGGCGAATGAGCAGTTCTTC
15	TRBV18	TRBJ1-5	NA	NA	CASSPRDIVYRPQHF	TGTGCCAGCTCCCCCCGGGACATAGTGTATCGACCCCAGCATTTT
13	TRBV30	TRBJ1-6	NA	NA	CAWSVLEDSPLHF	TGTGCCTGGAGTGTTCTGGAGGATTCACCCCTCCACTTT
16	TRBV19	TRBJ1-1	NA	TRBD1	CASSAGTGGVNTEAFF	TGTGCCAGTAGTGCCGGGACAGGGGGCGTGAACACTGAAGCTTTCTTT
16	TRBV2	TRBJ1-4	NA	NA	CASKRQVSTTNEKLFF	TGTGCCAGCAAGAGACAGGTCTCTACAACTAATGAAAAACTGTTTTTT
12	TRBV29-1	TRBJ2-4	few	NA	CSVRSGGNIQYF	TGCAGCGTCCGGTCGGGGGGCAACATTCAGTACTTC
14	TRBV6-5	TRBJ1-3	few	TRBD1	CASSYGTAGNTIYF	TGTGCCAGCAGTTACGGGACAGCTGGAAACACCATATATTTT
15	TRBV28	TRBJ1-5	NA	NA	CASSLPDRSNQPQHF	TGTGCCAGCAGTTTACCTGACAGGAGTAATCAGCCCCAGCATTTT
14	TRBV6-1	TRBJ1-1	NA	NA	CASSEWTVNTEAFF	TGTGCCAGCAGTGAATGGACAGTGAACACTGAAGCTTTCTTT
12	TRBV6-5	TRBJ1-1	NA	NA	CASTDWNSEAFF	TGTGCCAGCACCGACTGGAACTCTGAAGCTTTCTTT
17	TRBV6-2/TRBV6-3	TRBJ2-1	NA	TRBD1	CASSYHTPYRGMNEQFF	TGTGCCAGCAGTTACCACACACCGTACAGGGGGATGAATGAGCAGTTCTTC
15	TRBV4-1	TRBJ2-7	NA	NA	CASSQDNRDTYEQYF	TGCGCCAGCAGCCAAGATAATCGGGACACCTACGAGCAGTACTTC
14	TRBV28	TRBJ1-6	NA	NA	CASSLFQGNSPLHF	TGTGCCAGCAGTTTATTTCAGGGGAATTCACCCCTCCACTTT